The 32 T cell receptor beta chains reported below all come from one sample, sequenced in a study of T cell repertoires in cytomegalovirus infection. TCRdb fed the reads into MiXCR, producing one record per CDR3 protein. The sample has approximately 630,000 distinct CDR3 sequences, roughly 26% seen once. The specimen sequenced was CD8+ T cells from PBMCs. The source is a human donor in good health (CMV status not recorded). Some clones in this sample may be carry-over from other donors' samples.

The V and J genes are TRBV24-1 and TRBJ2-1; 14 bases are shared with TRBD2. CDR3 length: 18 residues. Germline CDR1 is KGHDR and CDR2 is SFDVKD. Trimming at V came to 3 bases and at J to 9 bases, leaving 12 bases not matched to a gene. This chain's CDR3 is CATSDPPGTSGGPGEQFF. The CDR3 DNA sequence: TGTGCCACCAGTGATCCTCCTGGGACTAGCGGGGGCCCAGGTGAGCAGTTCTTC.

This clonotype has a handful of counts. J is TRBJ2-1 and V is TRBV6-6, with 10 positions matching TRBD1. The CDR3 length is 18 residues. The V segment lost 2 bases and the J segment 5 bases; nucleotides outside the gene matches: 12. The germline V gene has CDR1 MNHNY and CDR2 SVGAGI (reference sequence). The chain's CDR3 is CASSYRDRGPGTDNEQFF. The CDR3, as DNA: TGTGCCAGCAGTTACCGGGACAGGGGACCAGGTACAGACAATGAGCAGTTCTTC.

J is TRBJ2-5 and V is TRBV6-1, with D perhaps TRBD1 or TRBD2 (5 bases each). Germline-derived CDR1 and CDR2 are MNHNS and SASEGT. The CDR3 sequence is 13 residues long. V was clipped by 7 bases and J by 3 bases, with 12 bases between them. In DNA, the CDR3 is TGTGCCAGCACCCCGGTGGGGGAAGAGACCCAGTACTTC. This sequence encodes CASTPVGEETQYF.

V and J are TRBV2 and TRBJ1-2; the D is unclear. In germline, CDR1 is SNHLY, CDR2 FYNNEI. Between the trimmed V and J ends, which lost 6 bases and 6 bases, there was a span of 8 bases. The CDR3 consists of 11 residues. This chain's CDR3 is CASRTRDGYTF. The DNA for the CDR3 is TGTGCCAGCAGAACTCGGGATGGCTACACCTTC.

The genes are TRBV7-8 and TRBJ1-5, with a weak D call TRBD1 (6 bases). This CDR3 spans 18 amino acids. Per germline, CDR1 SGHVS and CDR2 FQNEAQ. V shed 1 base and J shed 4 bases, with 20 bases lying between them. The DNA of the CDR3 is TGTGCCAGCAGCTTAGTGCCCTGGGTGACAGGCCGAAATCAGCCCCAGCATTTT. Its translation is CASSLVPWVTGRNQPQHF.

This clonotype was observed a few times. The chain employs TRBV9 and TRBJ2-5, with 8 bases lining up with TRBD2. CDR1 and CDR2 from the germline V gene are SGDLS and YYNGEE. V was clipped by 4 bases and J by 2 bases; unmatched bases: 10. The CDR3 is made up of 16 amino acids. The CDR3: CASSPRGGGFQETQYF. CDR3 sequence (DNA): TGTGCCAGCAGCCCCCGGGGCGGGGGGTTTCAAGAGACCCAGTACTTC. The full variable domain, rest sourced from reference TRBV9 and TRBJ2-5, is DSGVTQTPKHLITATGQRVTLRCSPRSGDLSVYWYQQSLDQGLQFLIQYYNGEERAKGNILERFSAQQFPDLHSELNLSSLELGDSALYFCASSPRGGGFQETQYFGPGTRLLVL.

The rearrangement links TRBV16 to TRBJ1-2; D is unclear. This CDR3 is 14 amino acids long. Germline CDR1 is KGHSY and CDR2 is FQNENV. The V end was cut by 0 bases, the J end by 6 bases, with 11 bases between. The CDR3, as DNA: TGTGCCAGCAGCCAATCAAGAGTACCTGATGGCTACACCTTC. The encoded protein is CASSQSRVPDGYTF.

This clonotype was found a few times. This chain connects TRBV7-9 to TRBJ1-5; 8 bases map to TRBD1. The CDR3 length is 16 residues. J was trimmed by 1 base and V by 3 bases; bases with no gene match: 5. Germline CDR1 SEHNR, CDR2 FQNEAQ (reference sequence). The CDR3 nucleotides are TGTGCCAGCAGCTTTACCCGGACAGGGAGCAATCAGCCCCAGCATTTT. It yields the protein CASSFTRTGSNQPQHF.

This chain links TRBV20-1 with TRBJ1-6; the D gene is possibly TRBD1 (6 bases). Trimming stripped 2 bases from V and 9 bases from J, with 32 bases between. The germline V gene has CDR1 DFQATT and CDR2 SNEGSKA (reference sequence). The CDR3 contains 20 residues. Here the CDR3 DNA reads TGCAGTGCTAGAAAACCCCTCATTCAACAGGGTGGGCCGGTTCTTTCACCCCTCCACTTT. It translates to CSARKPLIQQGGPVLSPLHF.

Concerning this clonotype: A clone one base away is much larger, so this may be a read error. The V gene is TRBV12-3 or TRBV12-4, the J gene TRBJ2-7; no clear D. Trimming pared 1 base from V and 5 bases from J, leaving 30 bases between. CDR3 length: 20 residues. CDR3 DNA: TGTGCCAGCAGTTTAGTTGCTTTTCTGGACCGACCCGCCGCTGTAGACGAGCAGTACTTC. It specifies CASSLVAFLDRPAAVDEQYF.

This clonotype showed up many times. This CDR3 reads CASSLSRLTEAFF. The CDR3 coding sequence is TGTGCCAGCAGCTTATCCAGGCTGACTGAAGCTTTCTTT. The genes are TRBV7-6 and TRBJ1-1; no clear D gene. Per germline, CDR1 SGHVS and CDR2 FNYEAQ. This CDR3 contains 13 residues. The V end was cut by 2 bases, the J end by 5 bases, with 9 bases between.

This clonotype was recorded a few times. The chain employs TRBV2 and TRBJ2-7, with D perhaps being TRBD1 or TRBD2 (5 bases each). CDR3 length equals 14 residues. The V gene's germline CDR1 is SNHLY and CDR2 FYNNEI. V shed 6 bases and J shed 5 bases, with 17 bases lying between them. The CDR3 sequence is CASSPHRDGDEQYV. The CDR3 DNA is TGTGCCAGCAGCCCTCACCGGGACGGGGACGAGCAGTACGTC.

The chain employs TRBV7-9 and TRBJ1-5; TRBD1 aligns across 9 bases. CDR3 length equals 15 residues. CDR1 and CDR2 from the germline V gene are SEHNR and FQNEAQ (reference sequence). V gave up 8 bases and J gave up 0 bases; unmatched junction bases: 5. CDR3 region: CASGQGLYSNQPQHF. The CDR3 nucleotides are TGTGCCAGCGGACAGGGGTTATATAGCAATCAGCCCCAGCATTTT. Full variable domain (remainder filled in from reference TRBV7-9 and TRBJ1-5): DTGVSQNPRHKITKRGQNVTFRCDPISEHNRLYWYRQTLGQGPEFLTYFQNEAQLEKSRLLSDRFSAERPKGSFSTLEIQRTEQGDSAMYLCASGQGLYSNQPQHFGDGTRLSIL.

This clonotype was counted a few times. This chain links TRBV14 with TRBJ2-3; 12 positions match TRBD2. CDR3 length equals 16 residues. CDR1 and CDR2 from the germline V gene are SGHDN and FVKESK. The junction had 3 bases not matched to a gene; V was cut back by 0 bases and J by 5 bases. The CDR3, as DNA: TGTGCCAGCAGCCAAGAGACTAGCGGGGGCGGAGATACGCAGTATTTT. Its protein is CASSQETSGGGDTQYF.

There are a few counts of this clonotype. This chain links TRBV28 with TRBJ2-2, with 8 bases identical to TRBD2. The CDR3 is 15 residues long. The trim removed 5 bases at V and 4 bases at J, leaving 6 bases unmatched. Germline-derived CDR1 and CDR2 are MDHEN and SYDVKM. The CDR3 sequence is CASSRLATVTGELFF. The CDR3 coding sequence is TGTGCCAGCAGTCGACTAGCGACGGTCACCGGGGAGCTGTTTTTT. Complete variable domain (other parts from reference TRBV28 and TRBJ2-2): DVKVTQSSRYLVKRTGEKVFLECVQDMDHENMFWYRQDPGLGLRLIYFSYDVKMKEKGDIPEGYSVSREKKERFSLILESASTNQTSMYLCASSRLATVTGELFFGEGSRLTVL.

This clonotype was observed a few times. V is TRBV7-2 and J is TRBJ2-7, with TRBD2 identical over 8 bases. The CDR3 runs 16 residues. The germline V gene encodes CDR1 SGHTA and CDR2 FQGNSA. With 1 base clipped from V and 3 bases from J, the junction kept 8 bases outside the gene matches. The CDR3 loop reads CASSLEGGGPHYEQYF. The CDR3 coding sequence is TGTGCCAGCAGCTTAGAGGGCGGGGGGCCCCACTACGAGCAGTACTTC.

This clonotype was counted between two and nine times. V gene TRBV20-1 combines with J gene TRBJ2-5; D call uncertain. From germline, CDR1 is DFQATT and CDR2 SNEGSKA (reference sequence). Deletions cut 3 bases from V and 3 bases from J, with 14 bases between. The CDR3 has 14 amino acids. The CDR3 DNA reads TGCAGTGCTAGCGTACAGCTAATTAAAGAGACCCAGTACTTC. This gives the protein CSASVQLIKETQYF.

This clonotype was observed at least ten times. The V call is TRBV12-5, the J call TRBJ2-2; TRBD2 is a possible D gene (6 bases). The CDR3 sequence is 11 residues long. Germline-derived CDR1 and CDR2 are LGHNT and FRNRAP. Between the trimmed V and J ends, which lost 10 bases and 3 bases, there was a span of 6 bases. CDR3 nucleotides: TGTGCTACGGGGGACACCGGGGAGCTGTTTTTT. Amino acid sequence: CATGDTGELFF.

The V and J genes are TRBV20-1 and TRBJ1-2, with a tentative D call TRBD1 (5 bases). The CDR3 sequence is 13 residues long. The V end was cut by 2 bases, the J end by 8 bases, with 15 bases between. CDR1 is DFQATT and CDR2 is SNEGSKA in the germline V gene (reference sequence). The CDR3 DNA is TGCAGTGCTAGACCCGGGACTCCCACCGGCTACACCTTC. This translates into CSARPGTPTGYTF.

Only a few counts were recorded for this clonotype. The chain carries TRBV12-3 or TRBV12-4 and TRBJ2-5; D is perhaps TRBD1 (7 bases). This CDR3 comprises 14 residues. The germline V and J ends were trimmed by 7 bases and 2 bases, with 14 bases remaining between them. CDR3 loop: CASTMAGGQETQYF. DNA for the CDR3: TGTGCCAGCACCATGGCAGGGGGGCAAGAGACCCAGTACTTC.

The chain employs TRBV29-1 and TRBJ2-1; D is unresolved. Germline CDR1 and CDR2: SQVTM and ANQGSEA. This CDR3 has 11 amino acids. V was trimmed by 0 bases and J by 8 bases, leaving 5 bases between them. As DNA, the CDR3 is TGCAGCGTTGAAGAAGGATATGAGCAGTTCTTC. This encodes CSVEEGYEQFF.

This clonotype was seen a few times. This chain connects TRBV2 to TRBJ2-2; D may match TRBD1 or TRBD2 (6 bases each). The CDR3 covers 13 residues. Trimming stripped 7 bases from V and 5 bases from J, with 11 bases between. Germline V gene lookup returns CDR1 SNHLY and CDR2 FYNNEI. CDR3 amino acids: CASTRGGTGELFF. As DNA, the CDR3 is TGTGCCAGCACCAGAGGGGGGACCGGGGAGCTGTTTTTT. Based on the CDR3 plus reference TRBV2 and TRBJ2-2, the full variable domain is EPEVTQTPSHQVTQMGQEVILRCVPISNHLYFYWYRQILGQKVEFLVSFYNNEISEKSEIFDDQFSVERPDGSNFTLKIRSTKLEDSAMYFCASTRGGTGELFFGEGSRLTVL.

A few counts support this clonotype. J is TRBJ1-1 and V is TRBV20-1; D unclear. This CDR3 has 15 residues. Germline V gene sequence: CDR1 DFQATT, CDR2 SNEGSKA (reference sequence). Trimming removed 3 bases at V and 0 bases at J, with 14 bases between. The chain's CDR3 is CSASPRRTVNTEAFF. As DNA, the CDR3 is TGCAGTGCTAGCCCCCGTCGGACGGTGAACACTGAAGCTTTCTTT.

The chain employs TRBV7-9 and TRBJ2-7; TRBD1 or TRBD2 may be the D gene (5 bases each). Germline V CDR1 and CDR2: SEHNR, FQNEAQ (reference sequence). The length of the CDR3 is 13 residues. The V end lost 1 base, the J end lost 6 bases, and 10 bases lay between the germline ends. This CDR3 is CASSLGGVGEQYF. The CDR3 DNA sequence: TGTGCCAGCAGCTTAGGAGGGGTGGGCGAGCAGTACTTC.

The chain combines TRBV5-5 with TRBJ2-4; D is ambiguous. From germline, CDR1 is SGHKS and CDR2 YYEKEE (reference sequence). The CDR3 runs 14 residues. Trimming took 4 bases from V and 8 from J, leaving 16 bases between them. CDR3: CASSLETRQDIQYF. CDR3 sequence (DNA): TGTGCCAGCAGCCTCGAGACCAGGCAGGACATTCAGTACTTC.

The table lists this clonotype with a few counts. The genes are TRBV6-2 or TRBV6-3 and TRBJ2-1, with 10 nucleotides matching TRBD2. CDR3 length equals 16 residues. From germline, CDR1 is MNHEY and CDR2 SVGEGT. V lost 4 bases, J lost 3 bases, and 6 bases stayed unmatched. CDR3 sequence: CASSSSERGGYNEQFF. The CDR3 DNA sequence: TGTGCCAGCAGTTCCTCGGAGCGGGGGGGCTACAATGAGCAGTTCTTC.

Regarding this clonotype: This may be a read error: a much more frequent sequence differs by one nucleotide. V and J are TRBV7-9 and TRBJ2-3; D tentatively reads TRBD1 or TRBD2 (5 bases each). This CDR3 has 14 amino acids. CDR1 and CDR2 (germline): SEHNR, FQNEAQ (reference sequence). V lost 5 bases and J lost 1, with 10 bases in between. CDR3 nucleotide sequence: TGTGCCAGCAGCCGGGACCGATGCACAGATACGCAGTATTTT. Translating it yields CASSRDRCTDTQYF.

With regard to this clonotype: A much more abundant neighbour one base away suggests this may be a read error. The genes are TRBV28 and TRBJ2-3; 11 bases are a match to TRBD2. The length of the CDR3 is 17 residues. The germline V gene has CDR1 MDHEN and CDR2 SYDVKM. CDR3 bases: TGTGCCAGCAGTTTTTCTACTAGCGGGAGAAGCATAGATACGCAGTATTTT. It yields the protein CASSFSTSGRSIDTQYF.

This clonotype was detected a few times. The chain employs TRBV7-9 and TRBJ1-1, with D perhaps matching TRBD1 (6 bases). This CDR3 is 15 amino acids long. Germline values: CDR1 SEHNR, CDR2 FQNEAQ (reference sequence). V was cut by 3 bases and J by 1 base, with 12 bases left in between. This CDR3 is CASSFRTAENTEAFF. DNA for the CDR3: TGTGCCAGCAGCTTCCGGACAGCGGAGAACACTGAAGCTTTCTTT.

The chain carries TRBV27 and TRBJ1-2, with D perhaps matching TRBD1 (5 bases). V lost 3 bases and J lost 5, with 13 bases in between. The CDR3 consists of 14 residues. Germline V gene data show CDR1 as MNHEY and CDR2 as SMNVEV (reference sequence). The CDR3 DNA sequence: TGTGCCAGCAGTTTGGCGAGGGGAACTTATGGCTACACCTTC. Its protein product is CASSLARGTYGYTF.

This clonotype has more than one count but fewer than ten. This chain's CDR3 is CASTQGAAQPQHF. The CDR3 DNA reads as TGTGCCAGCACCCAGGGGGCGGCTCAGCCCCAGCATTTT. The V call is TRBV12-3 or TRBV12-4, the J call TRBJ1-5, with TRBD1 matching over 8 bases. V was pared by 7 bases and J by 6 bases, with 5 bases of the junction left unmatched. The CDR3 runs to 13 residues.

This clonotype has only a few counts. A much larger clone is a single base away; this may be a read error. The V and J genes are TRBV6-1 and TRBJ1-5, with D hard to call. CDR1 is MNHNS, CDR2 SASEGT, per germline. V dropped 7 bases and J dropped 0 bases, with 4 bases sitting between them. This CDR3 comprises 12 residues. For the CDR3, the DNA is TGTGCCAGCACCCTTAGCAATCAGCCCCAGCATTTT. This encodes CASTLSNQPQHF.